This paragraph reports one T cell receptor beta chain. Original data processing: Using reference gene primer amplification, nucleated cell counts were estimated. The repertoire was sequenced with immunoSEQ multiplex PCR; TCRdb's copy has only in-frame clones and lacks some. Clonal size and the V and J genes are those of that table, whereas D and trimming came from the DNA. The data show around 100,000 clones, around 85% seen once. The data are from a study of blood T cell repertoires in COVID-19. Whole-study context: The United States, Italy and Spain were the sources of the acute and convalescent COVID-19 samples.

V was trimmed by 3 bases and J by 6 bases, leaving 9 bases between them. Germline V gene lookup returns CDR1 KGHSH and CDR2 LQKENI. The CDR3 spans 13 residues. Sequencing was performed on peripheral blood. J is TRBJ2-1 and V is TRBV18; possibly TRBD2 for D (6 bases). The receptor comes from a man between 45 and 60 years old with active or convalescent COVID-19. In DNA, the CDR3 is TGTGCCAGCTCACCGGGACTTTTCAATGAGCAGTTCTTC. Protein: CASSPGLFNEQFF.